This T cell receptor (beta chain) was captured in a study of blood T cell repertoires in COVID-19. V was clipped by 5 bases and J by 3 bases; unmatched bases: 7. The CDR3 loop spans 15 amino acids. The V gene's germline CDR1 is SEHNR and CDR2 FQNEAQ (reference sequence). TCRdb keeps only in-frame clones here, not all; method: immunoSEQ multiplex PCR. The table records around 160,000 clones, more than 75% of them present only once. This receptor was obtained from a woman in her 70s with COVID-19, enrolled during active disease. Sequencing was done on a sample of peripheral blood. The V and J genes are TRBV7-9 and TRBJ2-1, with TRBD1 matching over 7 bases. The CDR3 DNA follows: TGTGCCAGCAGCAGGCCGGGACAGAGCTACAATGAGCAGTTCTTC. Encoded protein: CASSRPGQSYNEQFF.